This T cell receptor beta chain originates from a study of OX40 agonist ivuxolimab in advanced cancers. Study-wide context: The mean age was approximately 60 years, ranging from about 20 to 79, with 65% to 90% of participants male. Patients achieving partial responses numbered three: one hepatocellular carcinoma case and two cutaneous melanoma cases.

Study observations and caveats: Doses of 0.1 to 3.0 mg/kg were accompanied by clonal expansion of CD4+ and CD8+ blood T cells by week 6. CD8+ T cells (on average) carried more expanded clones than CD4+ T cells.

Regarding this clone: The antigen remains unidentified.

Generated by immunoSEQ multiplex PCR, the TCRdb table keeps only in-frame clones and is missing some. The profile shows tens of thousands of clones, roughly nine tenths of them singletons. Trimming took 1 base from V and 0 from J, leaving 8 bases between them. This CDR3 comprises 15 residues. CDR1 and CDR2 from the germline V gene are SGHTA and FQGTGA. The rearrangement uses TRBV7-3 and TRBJ2-3, with D unresolved. Sample: CD4+ or CD8+ T cells sorted from blood, taken in a trial of the OX40 agonist ivuxolimab. This TCR was sampled from an adult with an advanced solid tumor such as melanoma, head and neck, liver or kidney cancer. Written as DNA, the CDR3 is TGTGCCAGCAGCTTAAGCAGTTCTAGCACAGATACGCAGTATTTT. It translates to CASSLSSSSTDTQYF. Variable domain in full (rest from reference TRBV7-3 and TRBJ2-3): GAGVSQTPSNKVTEKGKYVELRCDPISGHTALYWYRQSLGQGPEFLIYFQGTGAADDSGLPNDRFFAVRPEGSVSTLKIQRTERGDSAVYLCASSLSSSSTDTQYFGPGTRLTVL.